This T cell receptor beta chain comes out of a study of CD8 T cells in Susac syndrome. V lost 8 bases and J 5 bases, leaving 13 bases between the germline ends. Looked up from germline, CDR1 is SNHLY and CDR2 is FYNNEI. This CDR3 is built from 12 residues. RNA totalling roughly 0.45 to 1 ug underwent reverse transcription with random hexamers. TCR beta CDR3 was amplified by immunoSEQ covering 54 Vbeta and 13 Jbeta. MiXCR, run by TCRdb on the immunoSEQ multiplex PCR reads, gives a single entry per CDR3 protein. The top ten hold 0.18% of the sample, which has a few hundred thousand distinct CDR3 sequences, about 89% seen once.

The sequenced sample consisted of CD8+ T cells from PBMCs. The source of this sequence is a human donor with multiple sclerosis. V is TRBV2 and J is TRBJ2-7; D gene uncertain. The CDR3 DNA is TGTGCCAGCCTAGACCCACGGCACGAGCAGTACTTC. Translating it yields CASLDPRHEQYF. The whole variable domain, filled in from reference TRBV2 and TRBJ2-7, reads EPEVTQTPSHQVTQMGQEVILRCVPISNHLYFYWYRQILGQKVEFLVSFYNNEISEKSEIFDDQFSVERPDGSNFTLKIRSTKLEDSAMYFCASLDPRHEQYFGPGTRLTVT.